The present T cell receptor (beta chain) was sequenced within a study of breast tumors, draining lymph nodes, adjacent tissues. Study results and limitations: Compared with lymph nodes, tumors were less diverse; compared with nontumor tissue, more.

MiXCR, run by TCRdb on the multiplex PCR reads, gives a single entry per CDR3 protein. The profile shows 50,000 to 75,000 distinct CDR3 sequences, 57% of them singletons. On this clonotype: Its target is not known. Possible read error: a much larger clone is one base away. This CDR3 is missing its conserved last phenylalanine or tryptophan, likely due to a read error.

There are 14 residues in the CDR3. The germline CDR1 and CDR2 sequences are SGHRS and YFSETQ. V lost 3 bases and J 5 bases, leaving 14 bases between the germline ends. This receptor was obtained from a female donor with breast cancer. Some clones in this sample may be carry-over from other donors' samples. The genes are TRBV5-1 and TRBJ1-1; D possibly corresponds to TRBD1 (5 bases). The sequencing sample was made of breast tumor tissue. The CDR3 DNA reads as TGCGCCAGCAGCTCGTTGGGGGGGTGGACTGAAGCTTTCCTT. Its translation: CASSSLGGWTEAFL.